The 17 T cell receptor beta chains reported below all come from one sample, sequenced in a study of T cell changes during pregnancy in multiple sclerosis. Only in-frame clones appear in the TCRdb table, and some are missing; sequencing was by immunoSEQ multiplex PCR. Among 55,000 to 75,000 clones, roughly 89% were seen once, and the ten largest hold 1% to 1.5%. The material sequenced was peripheral blood, taken after pregnancy. The origin of the receptors is a female donor in good health, enrolled as a control in a pregnancy study.

This clone has more than one count but fewer than ten. The chain is built from TRBV27 and TRBJ1-1; possibly TRBD1 for D (6 bases). The length of the CDR3 is 13 residues. Germline CDR1 and CDR2: MNHEY and SMNVEV (reference sequence). Trimming removed 6 bases from V and 3 bases from J, with 11 bases in between. The CDR3: CASRATGHTEAFF. DNA of the CDR3: TGTGCCAGCAGAGCTACAGGGCACACTGAAGCTTTCTTT.

In this sample, this clone turned up a few times. This chain uses TRBV6-4 with TRBJ2-6; TRBD2 is a possible D gene (6 bases). Germline CDR1 is MRHNA and CDR2 is SNTAGT. CDR3 length: 18 residues. The V gene lost 0 bases and the J gene lost 0 bases, with 12 bases spanning the gap. The CDR3 DNA follows: TGTGCCAGCAGTGACTCCGGGAGAGGGTACTCTGGGGCCAACGTCCTGACTTTC. Residues: CASSDSGRGYSGANVLTF.

The J gene is TRBJ1-6, the V gene TRBV6-5; D possibly corresponds to TRBD1 (5 bases). The length of the CDR3 is 15 residues. The V and J ends lost 10 bases and 0 bases respectively, with 13 bases between them. The germline gives CDR1 MNHEY, CDR2 SVGAGI. The CDR3 DNA follows: TGTGCCACCTCAGACAGACTCTCCTATAATTCACCCCTCCACTTT. Translated: CATSDRLSYNSPLHF.

The genes are TRBV5-1 and TRBJ1-6, with D possibly TRBD1 on 6 matching bases. The V and J ends lost 0 bases and 8 bases respectively, with 9 bases between them. Germline CDR1 is SGHRS and CDR2 is YFSETQ. This CDR3 comprises 14 residues. The CDR3: CASSLGAGDSPLHF. CDR3 in DNA: TGCGCCAGCAGCTTGGGGGCAGGGGATTCACCCCTCCACTTT.

This clone has only one observation. The CDR3 loop reads CATRLAGVYEQYF. The CDR3 DNA is TGTGCCACTAGACTAGCGGGGGTCTACGAGCAGTACTTC. The chain carries TRBV27 and TRBJ2-7; 12 positions match TRBD2. V trimming: 10 bases; J trimming: 3 bases; junction bases outside the gene matches: 4. CDR3 length: 13 residues. Germline CDR1 and CDR2: MNHEY and SMNVEV (reference sequence).

The V gene is TRBV11-3, the J gene TRBJ2-7, with 13 bases aligning to TRBD2. Germline trimming cut 4 bases from V and 3 bases from J; bases unmatched to any gene: 3. This CDR3 region has 15 residues. Germline CDR1 is SGHNT and CDR2 is YENEEA. CDR3 DNA: TGTGCCAGCAGCTCGACTAGCGGGGGGAACTACGAGCAGTACTTC. Its translation: CASSSTSGGNYEQYF.

This chain links TRBV5-6 with TRBJ1-5; D ambiguous. Trimming shortened V by 1 base and J by 1 base, and 9 bases separated the two germline ends. The CDR3 runs 15 residues. Germline loops: CDR1 SGHDT, CDR2 YYEEEE. CDR3 loop: CASSLIRNSNQPQHF. CDR3 coding DNA: TGTGCCAGCAGCTTGATCAGGAACAGCAATCAGCCCCAGCATTTT. Using reference TRBV5-6 and TRBJ1-5 for the parts outside the CDR3, the full variable domain is DAGVTQSPTHLIKTRGQQVTLRCSPKSGHDTVSWYQQALGQGPQFIFQYYEEEERQRGNFPDRFSGHQFPNYSSELNVNALLLGDSALYLCASSLIRNSNQPQHFGDGTRLSIL.

The chain couples TRBV14 to TRBJ2-1, with 12 positions matching TRBD2. There are 17 residues in the CDR3. The trim removed 4 bases at V and 4 bases at J, leaving 8 bases unmatched. CDR1 SGHDN and CDR2 FVKESK come from the germline V gene. The CDR3 spells CASSRWTTSGGYNEQFF. The CDR3 DNA reads as TGTGCCAGCAGCCGGTGGACAACTAGCGGGGGGTACAATGAGCAGTTCTTC.

The chain joins TRBV5-3 to TRBJ2-2; 9 bases fit TRBD1. TRBV5-3 is treated as an ORF (open reading frame) with a function not yet certain. Trimming cost V 0 bases and J 7 bases; bases outside gene matches: 4. The CDR3 covers 15 residues. The CDR3: CARSLGTGENGELFF. CDR3 nucleotides: TGTGCCAGAAGCTTGGGGACAGGGGAGAACGGGGAGCTGTTTTTT.

A single count supports this clone. The CDR3 DNA follows: TGCGCCAGCAGCCCGCGGGACCAGCAGCCCTATGGCTACACCTTC. Translating it yields CASSPRDQQPYGYTF. The V gene is TRBV4-3, the J gene TRBJ1-2; TRBD1 is a possible D gene (5 bases). The CDR3 spans 15 residues. Germline loops: CDR1 LGHNA, CDR2 YSLEER. Between the trimmed V and J ends, which lost 4 bases and 4 bases, there was a span of 16 bases.

This clone was recorded once. The V call is TRBV5-6, the J call TRBJ2-3, with TRBD1 matching 8 bases. There are 15 residues in the CDR3. V was pared by 3 bases and J by 2 bases, with 5 bases of the junction left unmatched. Germline values: CDR1 SGHDT, CDR2 YYEEEE. CDR3 sequence: CASSSDRAYTDTQYF. The CDR3 coding sequence is TGTGCCAGCAGCTCGGACAGGGCGTACACAGATACGCAGTATTTT.

This clone has just a few counts. The chain links TRBV4-2 to TRBJ1-2; a possible D gene is TRBD1 (6 bases). V was clipped by 0 bases and J by 2 bases, with 10 bases between them. The germline V gene has CDR1 LGHNA and CDR2 YNFKEQ. The CDR3 consists of 15 residues. The CDR3 reads CASSQDRGGNYGYTF. CDR3 in DNA: TGTGCCAGCAGCCAAGATAGGGGGGGGAACTATGGCTACACCTTC.

A word on this clone: One end of the junction fails to match germline, which may point to a read error. The chain carries TRBV19 and TRBJ2-5; 12 positions match TRBD2. The germline gives CDR1 LNHDA, CDR2 SQIVND (reference sequence). This CDR3 has 15 amino acids. The CDR3 DNA sequence: TGTGCCAGTAGTATCCTCCCGGGACTAGCGGGCTACTTAAACTTC. This sequence encodes CASSILPGLAGYLNF.

This rearrangement joins TRBV30 to TRBJ2-1, with a tentative D call TRBD1 (5 bases). Germline assignment: CDR1 GTSNPN and CDR2 SVGIG (reference sequence). V lost 2 bases to trimming and J lost 5 bases, with 10 bases between them. CDR3 length equals 13 residues. CDR3 residues: CAWSLTENNEQFF. In DNA, the CDR3 is TGTGCCTGGAGTTTGACAGAGAACAATGAGCAGTTCTTC.

The chain is built from TRBV7-8 and TRBJ2-3, with 11 bases aligning to TRBD2. The CDR3 is 19 residues long. Germline V gene sequence: CDR1 SGHVS, CDR2 FQNEAQ. Losses at the gene ends were 1 base for V and 0 bases for J; bases not matched to a gene: 9. The CDR3 DNA reads TGTGCCAGCAGCTTAGTACCGGGACTAGCGGTGACTAGCACAGATACGCAGTATTTT. Translating gives CASSLVPGLAVTSTDTQYF. The full variable domain, with the rest looked up from reference TRBV7-8 and TRBJ2-3, is GAGVSQSPRYKVAKRGQDVALRCDPISGHVSLFWYQQALGQGPEFLTYFQNEAQLDKSGLPSDRFFAERPEGSVSTLKIQRTQQEDSAVYLCASSLVPGLAVTSTDTQYFGPGTRLTVL.

This chain uses TRBV18 with TRBJ2-7; TRBD1 matches at 7 bases. This CDR3 has 16 residues. The germline V gene has CDR1 KGHSH and CDR2 LQKENI. The ends lost 3 bases at V and 4 bases at J; junction bases unmatched: 12. The CDR3 loop is CASSPSISGQTYEQYF. In DNA form, the CDR3 reads TGTGCCAGCTCACCGTCAATCTCGGGACAGACTTACGAGCAGTACTTC.

The CDR3 region is CASSQIAGTGLADGYTF. The CDR3 DNA is TGTGCCAGCTCCCAAATCGCCGGGACAGGCCTCGCGGATGGCTACACCTTC. The V call is TRBV18, the J call TRBJ1-2; 8 nucleotides match TRBD1. CDR1 KGHSH and CDR2 LQKENI come from the germline V gene. The CDR3 is 17 residues long. J was trimmed by 6 bases and V by 6 bases; bases with no gene match: 18.